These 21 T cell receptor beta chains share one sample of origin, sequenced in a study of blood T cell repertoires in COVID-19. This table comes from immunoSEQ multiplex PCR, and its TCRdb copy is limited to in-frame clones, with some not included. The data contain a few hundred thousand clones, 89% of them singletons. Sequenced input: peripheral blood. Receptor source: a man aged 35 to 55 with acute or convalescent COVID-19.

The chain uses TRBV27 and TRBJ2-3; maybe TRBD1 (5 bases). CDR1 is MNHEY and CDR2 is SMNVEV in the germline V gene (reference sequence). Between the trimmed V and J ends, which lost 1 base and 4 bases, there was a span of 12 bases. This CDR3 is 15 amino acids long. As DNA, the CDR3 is TGTGCCAGCAGTTTATGGCAGGGTATAGCAGATACGCAGTATTTT. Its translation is CASSLWQGIADTQYF.

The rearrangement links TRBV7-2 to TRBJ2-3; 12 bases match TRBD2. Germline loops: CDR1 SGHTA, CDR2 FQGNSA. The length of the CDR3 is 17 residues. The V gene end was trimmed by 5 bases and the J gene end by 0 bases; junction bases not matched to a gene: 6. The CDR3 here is CASSRTSGAPSTDTQYF. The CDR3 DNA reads TGTGCCAGCAGCCGGACTAGCGGGGCTCCGAGCACAGATACGCAGTATTTT.

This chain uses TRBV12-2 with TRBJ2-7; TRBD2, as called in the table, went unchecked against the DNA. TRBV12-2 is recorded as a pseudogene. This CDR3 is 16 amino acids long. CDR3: CASRFTSGRASYEQYF. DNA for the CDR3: TGTGCAAGTCGCTTTACTAGCGGGAGGGCCTCCTACGAGCAGTACTTC.

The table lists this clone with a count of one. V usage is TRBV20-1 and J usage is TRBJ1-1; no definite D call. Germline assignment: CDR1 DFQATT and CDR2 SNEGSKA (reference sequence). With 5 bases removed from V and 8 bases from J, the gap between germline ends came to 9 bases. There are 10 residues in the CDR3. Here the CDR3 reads CSARWAEAFF. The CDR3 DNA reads TGCAGTGCTCGCTGGGCAGAAGCTTTCTTT.

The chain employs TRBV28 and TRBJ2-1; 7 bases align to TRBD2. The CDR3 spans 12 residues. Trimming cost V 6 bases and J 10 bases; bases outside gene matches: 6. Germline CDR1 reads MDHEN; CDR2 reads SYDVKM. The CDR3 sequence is CASRGGTPEQFF. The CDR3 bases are TGTGCCAGCAGGGGGGGGACTCCGGAGCAGTTCTTC.

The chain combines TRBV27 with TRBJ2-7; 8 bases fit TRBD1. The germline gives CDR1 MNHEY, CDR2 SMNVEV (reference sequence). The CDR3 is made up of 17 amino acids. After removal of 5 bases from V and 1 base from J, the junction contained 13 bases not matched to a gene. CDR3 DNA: TGTGCCAGCAGTCCACGTCCGACAGGGGCGCTTTCCTACGAGCAGTACTTC. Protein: CASSPRPTGALSYEQYF.

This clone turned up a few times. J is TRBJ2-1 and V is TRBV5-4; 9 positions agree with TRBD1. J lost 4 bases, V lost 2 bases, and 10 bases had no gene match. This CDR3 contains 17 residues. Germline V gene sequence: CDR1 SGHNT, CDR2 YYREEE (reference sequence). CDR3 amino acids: CASSLQQGAAAYNEQFF. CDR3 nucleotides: TGTGCCAGCAGCTTACAACAGGGGGCCGCCGCGTACAATGAGCAGTTCTTC. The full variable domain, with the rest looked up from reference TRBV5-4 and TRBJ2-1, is ETGVTQSPTHLIKTRGQQVTLRCSSQSGHNTVSWYQQALGQGPQFIFQYYREEENGRGNFPPRFSGLQFPNYSSELNVNALELDDSALYLCASSLQQGAAAYNEQFFGPGTRLTVL.

CDR3 in DNA: TGCGCCAGCAGTTCGCAGGCGAACACCGGGGAGCTGTTTTTT. As protein: CASSSQANTGELFF. The chain couples TRBV5-1 to TRBJ2-2; D is uncertain. The V end was cut by 5 bases, the J end by 0 bases, with 8 bases between. The CDR3 sequence is 14 residues long. Germline loops: CDR1 SGHRS, CDR2 YFSETQ.

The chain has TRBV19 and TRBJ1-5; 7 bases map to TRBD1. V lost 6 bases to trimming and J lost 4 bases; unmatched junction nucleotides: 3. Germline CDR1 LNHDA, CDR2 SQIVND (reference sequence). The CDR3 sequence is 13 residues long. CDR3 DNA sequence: TGTGCCAGTAGACCACAGGGGAATCAGCCCCAGCATTTT. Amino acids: CASRPQGNQPQHF. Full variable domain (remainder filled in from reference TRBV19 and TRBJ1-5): DGGITQSPKYLFRKEGQNVTLSCEQNLNHDAMYWYRQDPGQGLRLIYYSQIVNDFQKGDIAEGYSVSREKKESFPLTVTSAQKNPTAFYLCASRPQGNQPQHFGDGTRLSIL.

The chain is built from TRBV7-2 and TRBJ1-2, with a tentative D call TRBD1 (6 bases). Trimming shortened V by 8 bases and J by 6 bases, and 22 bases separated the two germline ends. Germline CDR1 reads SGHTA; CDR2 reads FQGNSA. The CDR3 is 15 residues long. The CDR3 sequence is CASAREGGRANGYTF. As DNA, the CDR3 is TGTGCCAGCGCAAGAGAGGGGGGGCGCGCGAATGGCTACACCTTC.

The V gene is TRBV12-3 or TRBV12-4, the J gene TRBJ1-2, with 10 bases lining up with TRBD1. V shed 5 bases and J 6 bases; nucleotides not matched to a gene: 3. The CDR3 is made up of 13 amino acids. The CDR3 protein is CASSRQGADGYTF. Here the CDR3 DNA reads TGTGCCAGCAGTCGACAGGGGGCCGATGGCTACACCTTC.

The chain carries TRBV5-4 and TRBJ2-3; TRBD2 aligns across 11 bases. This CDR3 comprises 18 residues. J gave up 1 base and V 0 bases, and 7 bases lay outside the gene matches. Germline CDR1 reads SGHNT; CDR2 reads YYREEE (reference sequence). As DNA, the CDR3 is TGTGCCAGCAGCTTGGGACTAGCGGGACGTGGTGGCACAGATACGCAGTATTTT. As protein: CASSLGLAGRGGTDTQYF. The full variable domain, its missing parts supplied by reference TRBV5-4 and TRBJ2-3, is ETGVTQSPTHLIKTRGQQVTLRCSSQSGHNTVSWYQQALGQGPQFIFQYYREEENGRGNFPPRFSGLQFPNYSSELNVNALELDDSALYLCASSLGLAGRGGTDTQYFGPGTRLTVL.

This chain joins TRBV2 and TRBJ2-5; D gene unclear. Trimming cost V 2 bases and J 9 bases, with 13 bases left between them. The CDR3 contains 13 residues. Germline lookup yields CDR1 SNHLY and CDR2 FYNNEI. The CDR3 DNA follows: TGTGCCAGCAGTGAAACTGGTCAAGTGGCCCAGTACTTC. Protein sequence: CASSETGQVAQYF. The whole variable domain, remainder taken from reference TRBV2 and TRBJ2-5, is EPEVTQTPSHQVTQMGQEVILRCVPISNHLYFYWYRQILGQKVEFLVSFYNNEISEKSEIFDDQFSVERPDGSNFTLKIRSTKLEDSAMYFCASSETGQVAQYFGPGTRLLVL.

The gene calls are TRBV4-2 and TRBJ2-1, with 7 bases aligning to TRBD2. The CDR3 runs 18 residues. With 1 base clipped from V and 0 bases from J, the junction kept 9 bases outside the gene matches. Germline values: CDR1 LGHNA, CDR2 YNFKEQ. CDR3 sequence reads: CASSQASGVTSSYNEQFF. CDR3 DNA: TGTGCCAGCAGCCAAGCCAGCGGGGTGACGAGCTCCTACAATGAGCAGTTCTTC.

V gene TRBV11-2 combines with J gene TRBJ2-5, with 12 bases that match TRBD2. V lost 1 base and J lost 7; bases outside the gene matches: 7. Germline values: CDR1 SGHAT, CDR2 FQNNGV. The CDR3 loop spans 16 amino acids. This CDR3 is CASSLAASGGAPTQYF. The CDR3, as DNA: TGTGCCAGCAGCTTAGCGGCTAGCGGGGGGGCTCCGACCCAGTACTTC.

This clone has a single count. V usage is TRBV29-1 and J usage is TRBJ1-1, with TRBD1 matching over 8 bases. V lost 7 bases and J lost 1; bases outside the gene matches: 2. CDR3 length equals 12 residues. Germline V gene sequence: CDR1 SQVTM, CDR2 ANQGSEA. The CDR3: CSAGTGNTEAFF. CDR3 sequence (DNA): TGCAGCGCCGGGACAGGGAACACTGAAGCTTTCTTT. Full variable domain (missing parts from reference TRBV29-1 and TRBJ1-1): SAVISQKPSRDICQRGTSLTIQCQVDSQVTMMFWYRQQPGQSLTLIATANQGSEATYESGFVIDKFPISRPNLTFSTLTVSNMSPEDSSIYLCSAGTGNTEAFFGQGTRLTVV.

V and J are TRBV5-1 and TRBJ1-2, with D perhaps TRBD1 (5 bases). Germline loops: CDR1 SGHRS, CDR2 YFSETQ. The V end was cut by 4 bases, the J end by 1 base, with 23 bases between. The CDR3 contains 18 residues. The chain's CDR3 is CASSPSTSPTGFNYGYTF. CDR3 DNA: TGCGCCAGCAGCCCTTCTACATCACCCACAGGTTTTAACTATGGCTACACCTTC.

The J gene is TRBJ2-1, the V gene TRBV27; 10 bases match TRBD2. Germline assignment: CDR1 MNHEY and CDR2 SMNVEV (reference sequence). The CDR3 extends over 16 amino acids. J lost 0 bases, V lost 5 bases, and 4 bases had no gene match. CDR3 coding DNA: TGTGCCAGCAGTAAGGGACTAGCGCGCTCCTACAATGAGCAGTTCTTC. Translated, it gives CASSKGLARSYNEQFF.

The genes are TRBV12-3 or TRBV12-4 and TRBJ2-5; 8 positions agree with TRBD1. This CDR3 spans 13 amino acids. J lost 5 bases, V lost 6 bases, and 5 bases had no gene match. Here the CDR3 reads CASRETGAETQYF. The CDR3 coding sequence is TGTGCCAGCAGAGAGACAGGGGCGGAGACCCAGTACTTC.

The CDR3 is CASSFSRGGTEAFF. For the CDR3, the DNA is TGTGCCAGCAGTTTCTCCAGGGGAGGGACTGAAGCTTTCTTT. The chain joins TRBV27 to TRBJ1-1; D may be TRBD1 (6 bases). The CDR3 runs to 14 residues. CDR1 MNHEY and CDR2 SMNVEV come from the germline V gene (reference sequence). The ends were cut back, 3 bases at V and 5 bases at J, with 13 bases in the middle.

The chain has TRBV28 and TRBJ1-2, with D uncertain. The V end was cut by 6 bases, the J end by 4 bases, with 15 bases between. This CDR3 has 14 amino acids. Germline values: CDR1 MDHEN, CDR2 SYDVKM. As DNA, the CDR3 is TGTGCCAGCAGGGGTAGCGGTAGAGGCTATGGCTACACCTTC. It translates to CASRGSGRGYGYTF.